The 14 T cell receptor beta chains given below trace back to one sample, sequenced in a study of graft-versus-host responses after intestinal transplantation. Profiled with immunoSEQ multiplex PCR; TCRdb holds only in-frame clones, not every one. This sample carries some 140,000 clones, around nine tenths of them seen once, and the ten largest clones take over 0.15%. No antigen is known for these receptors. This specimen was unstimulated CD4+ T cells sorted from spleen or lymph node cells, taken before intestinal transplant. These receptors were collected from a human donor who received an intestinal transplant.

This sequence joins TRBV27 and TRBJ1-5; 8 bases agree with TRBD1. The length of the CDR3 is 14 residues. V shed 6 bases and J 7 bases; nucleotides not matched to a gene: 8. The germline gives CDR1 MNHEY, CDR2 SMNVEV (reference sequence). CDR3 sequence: CASSRTGWGQPQHF. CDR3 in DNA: TGTGCCAGCAGCCGGACAGGGTGGGGGCAGCCCCAGCATTTT.

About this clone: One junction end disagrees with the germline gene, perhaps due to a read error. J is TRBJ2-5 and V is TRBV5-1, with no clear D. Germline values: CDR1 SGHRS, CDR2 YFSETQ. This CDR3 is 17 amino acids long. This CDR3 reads CASRLVRNNYEYETQYF. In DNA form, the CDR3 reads TGCGCCAGCAGGTTGGTCCGGAACAACTACGAGTACGAGACCCAGTACTTC.

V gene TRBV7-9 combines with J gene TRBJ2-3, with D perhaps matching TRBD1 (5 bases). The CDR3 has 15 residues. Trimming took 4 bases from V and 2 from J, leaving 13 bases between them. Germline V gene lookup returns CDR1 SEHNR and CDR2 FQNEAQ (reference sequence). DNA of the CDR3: TGTGCCAGCAGCTCGCAGGGCACCACCACAGATACGCAGTATTTT. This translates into CASSSQGTTTDTQYF.

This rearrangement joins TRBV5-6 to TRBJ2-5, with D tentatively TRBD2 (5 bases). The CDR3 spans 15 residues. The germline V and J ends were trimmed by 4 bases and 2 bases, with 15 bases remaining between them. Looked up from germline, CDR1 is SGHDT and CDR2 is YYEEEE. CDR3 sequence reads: CASSPEAHTQETQYF. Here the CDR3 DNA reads TGTGCCAGCAGCCCGGAGGCCCATACGCAAGAGACCCAGTACTTC.

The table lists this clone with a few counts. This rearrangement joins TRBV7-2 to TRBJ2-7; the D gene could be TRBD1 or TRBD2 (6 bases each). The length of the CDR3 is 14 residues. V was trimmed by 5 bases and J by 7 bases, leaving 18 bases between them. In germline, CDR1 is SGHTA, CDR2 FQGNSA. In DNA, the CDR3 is TGTGCCAGCAGCCCGGGGGCAGGGCCCAGGGAGCAGTACTTC. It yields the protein CASSPGAGPREQYF.

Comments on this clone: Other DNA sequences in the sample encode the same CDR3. The CDR3 DNA reads TGTGCCTGGAGTGGAGGGGAGACCCAGTACTTC. This sequence encodes CAWSGGETQYF. The chain couples TRBV30 to TRBJ2-5; D might be TRBD2 (5 bases). Germline V gene lookup returns CDR1 GTSNPN and CDR2 SVGIG (reference sequence). The CDR3 has 11 amino acids. Trimming stripped 1 base from V and 5 bases from J, with 5 bases between.

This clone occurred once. CDR3 sequence (DNA): TGTGCCAGCAGGGTACCGGGACAGGGAAATTCACCCCTCCACTTT. Protein sequence: CASRVPGQGNSPLHF. V is TRBV2 and J is TRBJ1-6; 9 bases align to TRBD1. With V trimmed by 6 bases and J by 7 bases, 7 bases remained unmatched. In germline, CDR1 is SNHLY, CDR2 FYNNEI. The CDR3 runs 15 residues.

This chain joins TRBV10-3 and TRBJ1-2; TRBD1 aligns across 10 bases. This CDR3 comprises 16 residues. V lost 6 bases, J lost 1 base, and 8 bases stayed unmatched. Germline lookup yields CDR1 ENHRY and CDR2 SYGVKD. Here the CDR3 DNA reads TGTGCCATCAGCATCCCTCGGACAGGGGGTAACTATGGCTACACCTTC. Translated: CAISIPRTGGNYGYTF.

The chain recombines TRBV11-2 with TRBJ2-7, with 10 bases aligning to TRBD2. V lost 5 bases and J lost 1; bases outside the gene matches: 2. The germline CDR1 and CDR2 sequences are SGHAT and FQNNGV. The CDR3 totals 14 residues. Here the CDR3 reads CASSRTSGSYEQYF. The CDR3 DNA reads TGTGCCAGCAGCCGGACTAGCGGTTCCTACGAGCAGTACTTC.

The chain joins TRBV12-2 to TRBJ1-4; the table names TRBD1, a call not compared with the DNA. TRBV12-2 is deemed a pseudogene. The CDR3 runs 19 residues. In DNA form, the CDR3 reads TGTGCAAGTCGCTTAATTGGGACAGGGAAGTTTGCAACTAATGAAAAACTGTTTTTT. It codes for CASRLIGTGKFATNEKLFF.

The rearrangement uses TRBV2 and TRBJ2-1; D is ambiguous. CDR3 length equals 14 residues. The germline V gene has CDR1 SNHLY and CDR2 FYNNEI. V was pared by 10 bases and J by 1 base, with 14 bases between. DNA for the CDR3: TGTGCCACCACGAAGGTGAGGTCCTACAATGAGCAGTTCTTC. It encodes CATTKVRSYNEQFF. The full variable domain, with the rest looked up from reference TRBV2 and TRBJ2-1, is EPEVTQTPSHQVTQMGQEVILRCVPISNHLYFYWYRQILGQKVEFLVSFYNNEISEKSEIFDDQFSVERPDGSNFTLKIRSTKLEDSAMYFCATTKVRSYNEQFFGPGTRLTVL.

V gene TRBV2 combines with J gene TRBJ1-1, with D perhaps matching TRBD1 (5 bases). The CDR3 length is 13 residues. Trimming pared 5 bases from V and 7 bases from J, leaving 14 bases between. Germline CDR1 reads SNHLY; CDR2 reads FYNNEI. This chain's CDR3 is CASSREGTGEAFF. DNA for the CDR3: TGTGCCAGCAGTAGAGAGGGGACGGGTGAAGCTTTCTTT.

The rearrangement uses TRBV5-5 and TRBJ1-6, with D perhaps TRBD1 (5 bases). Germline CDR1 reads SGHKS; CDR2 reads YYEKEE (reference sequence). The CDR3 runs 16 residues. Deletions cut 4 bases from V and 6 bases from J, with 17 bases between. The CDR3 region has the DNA TGTGCCAGCAGCCCGCGCTCGACAGCATCTAATTCACCCCTCCACTTT. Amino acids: CASSPRSTASNSPLHF.

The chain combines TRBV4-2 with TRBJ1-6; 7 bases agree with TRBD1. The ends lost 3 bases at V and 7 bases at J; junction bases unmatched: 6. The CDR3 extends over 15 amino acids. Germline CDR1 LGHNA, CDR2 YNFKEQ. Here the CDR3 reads CASSHGTEQNSPLHF. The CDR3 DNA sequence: TGTGCCAGCAGCCACGGGACAGAACAAAATTCACCCCTCCACTTT.